This T cell receptor beta chain was recorded in a study of T cell responses to AZD1222 COVID-19 vaccine (dated by TCRdb to about 2021). Describing the broader study: AZD1222 recipients whose second dose came at about 4 weeks and those whose second dose came at about 12 weeks were combined into one group, since spike-specific TCR depth and breadth did not differ between the two schedules. A total of 233 trial participants underwent TCR sequencing, of whom around 200 received two doses of AZD1222 and about 25 received two doses of the MenACWY control vaccine. Trial participants were enrolled into age subgroups of 18-55, 56-69 and 70-plus years, which contained 148, 28 and 57 TCR-sequenced participants, respectively.

The time point label, read with the paper, signifies: baseline before first vaccination. Vaccinee samples came from UK trials COV001 and COV002, including a single-blind randomized controlled phase 2/3 trial of AZD1222 (ChAdOx1 nCoV-19) in healthy adults. For TCRbeta chain sequencing, PBMC samples were collected from trial participants at day 0 and at day 28 after the second dose. The CDR3 regions of human TCRbeta chains were analyzed by immunosequencing. On the authors' methods: Repertoire TCRs were checked for matches against a reference library of SARS-CoV-2-specific TCRs that had been generated using the MIRA antigen-specificity platform. Breadth was defined as the fraction of unique TCRs that were SARS-CoV-2-associated. Depth was defined as the fraction of total T cells that were SARS-CoV-2-associated. Using the MIRA data, every spike-specific TCR was mapped to the spike region that the TCR reacted to and assigned to either a CD4 or a CD8 class. Log10-transformed breadth and depth values were compared by one-way ANOVA with Sidak's multiple comparisons tests. Sourced from immuneACCESS, this table was stored by TCRdb with only in-frame sequences that have V and J called. A share of the clones is absent; for the studies checked, an unresolved V gene accounts for under half, and the remainder has no known explanation. Clone size and the V and J calls come from that table; the DNA yielded D and trimming. Present in this sample are under 35,000 clones, 75% to 90% of which were seen just once. 5.5% to 7.5% of the sample comes from the top ten.

The table lists this clone with a count of one. Its antigen remains unidentified. Per-base quality was not reported, and no clone a single base away is much larger than it. Overall results and qualifications from the work: Participants were mostly white British, with more females than males. The authors suggested clonal diversity may have been underestimated. Conclusions about previously exposed vaccinees were limited because only five to seven AZD1222 recipients were SARS-CoV-2 seropositive at baseline. After two AZD1222 doses, both the breadth and the depth of spike-specific TCRs were significantly higher than at day 0 and than in MenACWY recipients. The 56-69-year group was small, and its depth increase did not reach significance, likely because of low power. Epitopes outside the regions mutated in the B.1.351 and B.1.1.7 variants were reportedly recognized by nearly half of the unique spike-specific TCRs. Vaccine-associated CD4 TCRs spanned the whole spike protein, with dominant responses in regions 160-218 and 743-854. Because no samples from the day 14 peak response were available, repertoires could be characterized only after the peak T cell response.

From a lookup of the germline V gene (reference sequence), CDR1 and CDR2 are SEHNR and FQNEAQ. From the cysteine through the phenylalanine, the CDR3 covers 14 amino acids. Just the 42-base CDR3 DNA is kept, in frame starting at base 1. The germline V end is reduced by 5 bases and the J end by 1 base; junction bases left unmatched: 4. In this chain, TRBV7-9 is recombined with TRBJ1-1; TRBD1 agrees with 7 junctional bases. This sequence originates from an adult in good health. The specimen comprised peripheral blood, sampled on day 0 of AZD1222 vaccination. The nucleotide sequence is given as TGTGCCAGCAGCCAAGGGGGCGGGAACACTGAAGCTTTCTTT. The translation is CASSQGGGNTEAFF.